This TCR beta chain was recovered during a study of radiotherapy plus CTLA-4 blockade in lung cancer. Regarding the study as a whole: TCR clones of tumor origin grew in blood after radiotherapy plus ipilimumab. Response, reportedly, was best predicted by interferon-beta along with early blood T cell clone dynamics.

Profiled with immunoSEQ multiplex PCR; TCRdb holds only in-frame clones, not every one. The sample lists 85,000 to 120,000 clones, more than 70% seen once, with roughly 2.3% in the top ten. In the case of this clone: What it binds is not known.

Trimming left V 2 bases short and J 4 bases short, with 20 bases between. Germline assignment: CDR1 KGHSH and CDR2 LQKENI. CDR3 length equals 17 residues. The receptor was isolated from a human donor with non-small cell lung cancer that progressed on radiotherapy plus ipilimumab. Some clones in this sample may be carry-over from other donors' samples. The J gene is TRBJ1-2, the V gene TRBV18; D is possibly TRBD1 (6 bases). This sample comprised peripheral blood, obtained from a patient treated with radiotherapy plus ipilimumab. CDR3 residues: CASSPSPSMGAGYGYTF. The CDR3 DNA sequence: TGTGCCAGCTCACCATCGCCTAGTATGGGGGCCGGCTATGGCTACACCTTC.